This T cell receptor beta chain is drawn from a study of blood T cell repertoires in COVID-19. The wider study: PBMCs, B-cell-depleted T cells, or T cells provided the cDNA or gDNA that made up the material.

This clone appeared a single time. The junction and the germline gene differ at one end; a read error may be behind it. Germline CDR1 reads MNHEY; CDR2 reads SVGEGT. The CDR3 consists of 16 residues. Study processing details: Reference gene primer amplification yielded estimated nucleated cell counts. The protocol was immunoSEQ multiplex PCR, while the TCRdb copy is restricted to in-frame clones and leaves out a portion. The V and J calls and the clone size are those of that table, but D and trimming were determined from the DNA. Here the sample spans roughly 410,000 clones, about 91% being singletons. Followed over time, Seattle patients had been enrolled while infection was active.

The TCR comes from a woman in her 40s with COVID-19, enrolled during active disease. Sequenced input: peripheral blood. The chain uses TRBV6-2 or TRBV6-3 and TRBJ2-3; weak D call: TRBD2 (6 bases). The DNA of the CDR3 is TGTGCCAGCAATTACCGACGGCTCCGGAGGGCAGATACGCAGTATTTT. Its translation is CASNYRRLRRADTQYF.